This passage covers 20 T cell receptor beta chains from one sample sequenced in a study of shared clonotypes between healthy human individuals. Method: immunoSEQ multiplex PCR; TCRdb's copy keeps in-frame clones and lacks some. The sample yields some 2,400,000 clones, more than 90% seen once. The specimen was naive CD4+ T cells sorted from blood. Subset noted: CD45RA+ positively selected. These receptor sequences come from a man aged 18 to 30 in good health.

The rearrangement links TRBV5-4 to TRBJ1-4; D remains unclear. Per the germline V gene, CDR1 is SGHNT and CDR2 is YYREEE (reference sequence). Trimming removed 2 bases from V and 5 bases from J, with 4 bases in between. CDR3 length: 12 amino acids. CDR3 loop: CASSFKNEKLFF. The CDR3, as DNA: TGTGCCAGCAGCTTCAAGAATGAAAAACTGTTTTTT. The entire variable domain, with the rest obtained from reference TRBV5-4 and TRBJ1-4, is as follows: ETGVTQSPTHLIKTRGQQVTLRCSSQSGHNTVSWYQQALGQGPQFIFQYYREEENGRGNFPPRFSGLQFPNYSSELNVNALELDDSALYLCASSFKNEKLFFGSGTQLSVL.

The chain links TRBV9 to TRBJ2-5; tentative D call: TRBD2 (7 bases). This CDR3 has 17 residues. Trimming took 0 bases from V and 5 from J, leaving 20 bases between them. Germline V gene sequence: CDR1 SGDLS, CDR2 YYNGEE. Here the CDR3 reads CASSVEVGGAGSETQYF. The CDR3 nucleotides read TGTGCCAGCAGCGTAGAGGTGGGGGGGGCCGGTTCGGAGACCCAGTACTTC.

CDR3 sequence: CASSEAMGWLGSPLHF. As DNA, the CDR3 is TGTGCCAGCAGTGAAGCGATGGGTTGGTTGGGTTCACCCCTCCACTTT. J is TRBJ1-6 and V is TRBV6-1, with D hard to call. Trimming cost V 0 bases and J 9 bases, with 15 bases left between them. The CDR3 totals 16 residues. The germline CDR1 and CDR2 sequences are MNHNS and SASEGT.

Comments on this clone: The same CDR3 is also encoded by other DNA sequences in this sample. The V gene is TRBV7-3, the J gene TRBJ1-1; D is perhaps TRBD1 (5 bases). Trimming took off 0 bases at V and 8 bases at J, with 10 bases between the two ends. CDR3 length: 13 amino acids. The germline gives CDR1 SGHTA, CDR2 FQGTGA. CDR3 bases: TGTGCCAGCAGCTTAACAGGGGCAACGGAAGCTTTCTTT. This sequence encodes CASSLTGATEAFF.

The J gene is TRBJ1-2, the V gene TRBV28; D may be TRBD1 (6 bases). Trimming cost V 7 bases and J 3 bases, with 15 bases left between them. The CDR3 totals 14 residues. CDR1 and CDR2 from the germline V gene are MDHEN and SYDVKM. The CDR3 loop reads CASTVTGKDYGYTF. CDR3 coding DNA: TGTGCCAGCACCGTCACAGGGAAGGACTATGGCTACACCTTC.

V gene TRBV28 combines with J gene TRBJ2-2, with TRBD2 matching over 14 bases. V lost 11 bases, J lost 4 bases, and 3 bases stayed unmatched. CDR1 MDHEN and CDR2 SYDVKM come from the germline V gene. CDR3 length equals 14 residues. The CDR3 is CAAGLAGVTGELFF. The CDR3 region has the DNA TGTGCCGCGGGACTAGCGGGGGTCACCGGGGAGCTGTTTTTT.

This clone has only one observation. The chain recombines TRBV18 with TRBJ1-3; no reliable D call. V was pared by 2 bases and J by 0 bases, with 11 bases between. The CDR3 is 16 amino acids. Germline lookup yields CDR1 KGHSH and CDR2 LQKENI. The CDR3 sequence: CASSPETGRSGNTIYF. The CDR3 region has the DNA TGTGCCAGCTCACCAGAAACCGGGCGCTCTGGAAACACCATATATTTT.

The CDR3 is CASSVYGTHNEQFF. The DNA for the CDR3 is TGTGCCAGCAGCGTATATGGGACACACAATGAGCAGTTCTTC. This chain uses TRBV9 with TRBJ2-1, with a tentative D call TRBD1 (6 bases). CDR1 SGDLS and CDR2 YYNGEE come from the germline V gene. The length of the CDR3 is 14 residues. Trimming removed 1 base from V and 5 bases from J, with 10 bases in between.

The chain joins TRBV5-1 to TRBJ2-5; either TRBD1 or TRBD2 may supply D (5 bases each). V shed 3 bases and J shed 4 bases, with 16 bases lying between them. Germline CDR1 SGHRS, CDR2 YFSETQ. CDR3 size: 15 residues. The CDR3 reads CASSWGTGSSETQYF. Here the CDR3 DNA reads TGCGCCAGCAGCTGGGGGACGGGATCATCAGAGACCCAGTACTTC. Variable domain in full (rest from reference TRBV5-1 and TRBJ2-5): KAGVTQTPRYLIKTRGQQVTLSCSPISGHRSVSWYQQTPGQGLQFLFEYFSETQRNKGNFPGRFSGRQFSNSRSEMNVSTLELGDSALYLCASSWGTGSSETQYFGPGTRLLVL.

This chain joins TRBV5-6 and TRBJ1-4, with 9 bases matching TRBD1. This CDR3 comprises 15 residues. The J segment lost 11 bases and the V segment lost 10 bases, leaving 18 bases of the junction unmatched. Looked up from germline, CDR1 is SGHDT and CDR2 is YYEEEE. As DNA, the CDR3 is TGTGCCGCCAGCAGCTTTTGGGACAGGGAAGGGAAACTGTTTTTT. It is translated as CAASSFWDREGKLFF.

This chain joins TRBV9 and TRBJ1-1, with a weak D call TRBD1 (5 bases). V lost 3 bases to trimming and J lost 1 base, with 13 bases between them. The CDR3 is made up of 15 amino acids. In germline, CDR1 is SGDLS, CDR2 YYNGEE. CDR3 region: CASSGARQPNTEAFF. As DNA, the CDR3 is TGTGCCAGCAGCGGAGCCCGACAGCCGAACACTGAAGCTTTCTTT.

The chain carries TRBV19 and TRBJ2-3; 8 bases line up with TRBD2. There are 15 residues in the CDR3. The V and J ends lost 2 bases and 4 bases, in that order; junction bases with no gene match: 5. Germline CDR1 LNHDA, CDR2 SQIVND (reference sequence). The CDR3 is CASSISGSPPDTQYF. In DNA, the CDR3 is TGTGCCAGTAGTATAAGCGGGAGCCCTCCAGATACGCAGTATTTT.

V usage is TRBV18 and J usage is TRBJ1-5; a weak D match, TRBD1 (5 bases). The CDR3 totals 17 residues. V gave up 4 bases and J gave up 0 bases, with 16 bases separating them. CDR1 is KGHSH, CDR2 LQKENI, per germline. The CDR3 sequence is CASSQGAGHSSNQPQHF. CDR3 in DNA: TGTGCCAGCTCACAAGGGGCAGGACACTCTAGCAATCAGCCCCAGCATTTT.

The chain uses TRBV30 and TRBJ2-5, with TRBD2 matching 9 bases. Germline trimming cut 1 base from V and 4 bases from J; bases unmatched to any gene: 4. The CDR3 has 14 amino acids. Germline V gives CDR1 GTSNPN, CDR2 SVGIG (reference sequence). As DNA, the CDR3 is TGTGCCTGGAGTGCCGGGACTAGCCTAGAGACCCAGTACTTC. Translating gives CAWSAGTSLETQYF.

As to this clone: The same CDR3 is also encoded by other DNA sequences in this sample. The gene calls are TRBV7-2 and TRBJ2-5, with TRBD2 as a possible D gene (6 bases). Trimming cost V 5 bases and J 1 base, with 8 bases left between them. The germline gives CDR1 SGHTA, CDR2 FQGNSA. This CDR3 region has 13 residues. CDR3 sequence (DNA): TGTGCCAGCAGCCAGGGACTCCAAGAGACCCAGTACTTC. Its translation is CASSQGLQETQYF.

The V call is TRBV2, the J call TRBJ1-3; D gene unclear. V lost 4 bases, J lost 1 base, and 11 bases lay in between. The CDR3 consists of 15 residues. Germline V gene sequence: CDR1 SNHLY, CDR2 FYNNEI. The CDR3 DNA sequence: TGTGCCAGCAGTGGCGAATCGGGGTCTGGAAACACCATATATTTT. Translating gives CASSGESGSGNTIYF.

The count of this clone is one. This CDR3 is also generated by other DNA sequences in the sample. The chain uses TRBV6-1 and TRBJ2-7, with D tentatively TRBD1 or TRBD2 (5 bases each). This CDR3 is built from 12 residues. Trimming removed 7 bases from V and 3 bases from J, with 10 bases in between. Germline CDR1 MNHNS, CDR2 SASEGT. This CDR3 reads CASTGTGYEQYF. The CDR3 coding sequence is TGTGCCAGCACCGGGACGGGCTACGAGCAGTACTTC.

This clone was observed a single time. The rearrangement joins TRBV5-6 to TRBJ2-4, with unresolved D. The CDR3 consists of 13 residues. Trimming took off 0 bases at V and 7 bases at J, with 8 bases between the two ends. Germline CDR1 is SGHDT and CDR2 is YYEEEE. CDR3 sequence: CASSLGLTNIQYF. The CDR3 DNA sequence: TGTGCCAGCAGCTTGGGACTCACGAACATTCAGTACTTC.

This chain links TRBV5-1 with TRBJ2-1; TRBD2 might be the D (5 bases). This CDR3 has 14 amino acids. Germline CDR1 SGHRS, CDR2 YFSETQ. V lost 5 bases and J lost 9, with 18 bases in between. The CDR3 spells CASSIPLSEGEQFF. The CDR3 bases are TGCGCCAGCAGTATCCCCCTTAGCGAAGGTGAGCAGTTCTTC.

The chain combines TRBV6-5 with TRBJ1-6; D perhaps matches TRBD1 (5 bases). The CDR3 consists of 15 residues. CDR1 is MNHEY and CDR2 is SVGAGI in the germline V gene. V shed 0 bases and J shed 11 bases, with 14 bases lying between them. The CDR3 DNA is TGTGCCAGCAGTTACTCAGGGACCGTCGGTACACCCCTCCACTTT. Translating gives CASSYSGTVGTPLHF.